This T cell receptor (beta chain) was identified in a study of CD8+ T cells in alopecia areata. About the study: Tofacitinib was taken orally by treated patients, and the dose was 5 to 10 mg twice daily.

The CDR3 length is 13 residues. V lost 6 bases and J lost 7; bases outside the gene matches: 4. Germline CDR1 reads MGHRA; CDR2 reads YSYEKL. Extracted RNA was reverse transcribed, and the resulting cDNA served as sequencing template. The table came from immunoSEQ multiplex PCR; TCRdb's copy has only in-frame clones and leaves some out. The table shows 200,000 to 250,000 clones, with approximately 52% occurring only once. This receptor was identified in a human donor with alopecia areata. The source was CD4+ T cells sorted from blood, collected at week 0. The chain carries TRBV4-1 and TRBJ2-1; 9 bases are shared with TRBD2. The CDR3 coding sequence is TGCGCCAGCAGAGCTAGCGGGGAAAATGAGCAGTTCTTC. The encoded protein is CASRASGENEQFF.